This T cell receptor beta chain was recovered during a study of blood T cell repertoires in COVID-19. Across the whole study: Samples of COVID-19 (acute and convalescent) were obtained from the United States, Italy and Spain. PBMCs, B-cell-depleted T cells, or T cells were the source of the cDNA or gDNA that made up the material.

With V trimmed by 5 bases and J by 5 bases, 11 bases remained unmatched. There are 15 residues in the CDR3. Germline values: CDR1 ENHRY, CDR2 SYGVKD. In the authors' methods: Reference gene primer amplification in the assay estimated nucleated cell counts. Measured with immunoSEQ multiplex PCR; TCRdb has only the in-frame clones, and not every one. That table supplies the V and J calls and clone size; D and trimming were determined from the DNA. The sample carries fewer than 100,000 clones, roughly three quarters recorded once. The rearrangement links TRBV10-3 to TRBJ2-5; 7 bases are shared with TRBD2. The sample comprised peripheral blood. The clonotype was recovered from a human donor in a cohort sampled during active COVID-19. DNA of the CDR3: TGTGCCATCAGTCCCAGGGTGGGAGGGAGTGAGACCCAGTACTTC. Protein: CAISPRVGGSETQYF.